The source of this T cell receptor (beta chain) is a study of response to subunit inactivated influenza vaccine (dated by TCRdb to 2017 to 2018). Some background on the complete study: To follow how T cells responded to a trivalent subunit inactivated influenza vaccine, the researchers relied on deep quantitative profiling of the T cell receptor repertoire. Study-wide conclusions, independent of this receptor: The authors suggested that each seasonal influenza vaccination may recruit only a limited number of new T cells.

V drops 6 bases and J drops 6 bases, leaving 15 bases in between. As encoded in the germline V gene, CDR1 is MNHEY while CDR2 is SVGEGT. Taken from cysteine to phenylalanine, the CDR3 has 13 residues. The CDR3 DNA has 39 bases and is translated from base 1. A word on this clonotype: What this receptor recognizes is not known. No qualities accompany the bases; no much larger clone lies one base away.

Library method: RT-PCR. Sequencing used an Illumina HiSeq 2500. TCRdb handled the public reads itself, with Q25 trimming in fastp and clone calling in MiXCR, and kept productive beta chains. Under each unique CDR3 protein, matching rows form one entry showing the most common genes and DNA. The table for this sample lists hundreds of thousands of distinct CDR3 sequences; approximately 13% of them were counted only once. Of the sample, around 7% is held by the ten largest clones. The specimen was PBMCs from blood, collected about 14 days before vaccination. This TCR came from a man in his fifties who received an inactivated influenza vaccine. Donor details come from another sample of the same person, matched by shared clones. The rearrangement combines TRBV6-2 or TRBV6-3 with TRBJ2-7, with the D gene too uncertain to name. The sequence in DNA is TGTGCCAGCAGCCCGACCGGGCCCCCCGAGCAGTACTTC. Translation gives CASSPTGPPEQYF.